The 3 T cell receptor beta chains reported below all come from one sample, sequenced in a study of long-term antiretroviral therapy in people with HIV. This was the immunoSEQ v3.0 assay at survey level. Profiled with immunoSEQ multiplex PCR; TCRdb holds only in-frame clones, not every one. The sample carries over 15,000 clones, roughly 80% recorded once. Sequences were derived from unsorted PBMCs, sampled 0.2 years after starting antiretroviral therapy. Receptors originate from a woman aged 35 to 49 with HIV.

The chain has TRBV5-6 and TRBJ2-5; D is unclear. The CDR3 runs to 15 residues. Looked up from germline, CDR1 is SGHDT and CDR2 is YYEEEE. The V gene lost 0 bases and the J gene lost 5 bases, with 14 bases spanning the gap. CDR3 coding DNA: TGTGCCAGCAGCTTGGATCCTTCCGCGGTGGAGACCCAGTACTTC. Its protein is CASSLDPSAVETQYF.

This chain uses TRBV6-5 with TRBJ2-7; perhaps TRBD1 as D (6 bases). Germline assignment: CDR1 MNHEY and CDR2 SVGAGI. Trimming took 6 bases from V and 4 from J, leaving 19 bases between them. The CDR3 has 15 amino acids. The CDR3 DNA reads as TGTGCCAGCAGAACCCCGGCCAGGGGCAAGTACGAGCAGTACTTC. This translates into CASRTPARGKYEQYF.

The V and J genes are TRBV11-2 and TRBJ1-2, with D perhaps TRBD1 (5 bases). V was clipped by 0 bases and J by 8 bases, with 10 bases between them. The CDR3 runs 13 residues. From germline, CDR1 is SGHAT and CDR2 FQNNGV. The CDR3 DNA reads TGTGCCAGCAGCTTAGATGATGGGGCCGGCTACACCTTC. Its translation: CASSLDDGAGYTF. The full variable domain, rest sourced from reference TRBV11-2 and TRBJ1-2, is EAGVAQSPRYKIIEKRQSVAFWCNPISGHATLYWYQQILGQGPKLLIQFQNNGVVDDSQLPKDRFSAERLKGVDSTLKIQPAKLEDSAVYLCASSLDDGAGYTFGSGTRLTVV.